This T cell receptor beta chain was identified in a study of blood T cell repertoires in COVID-19. Study details: The United States, Italy and Spain supplied acute and convalescent COVID-19 samples.

TCRdb keeps only in-frame clones here, not all; method: immunoSEQ multiplex PCR. The sample includes under 200,000 clones, around 86% of them seen just once. Trimming removed 5 bases at V and 4 bases at J, with 14 bases between. Germline loops: CDR1 LNHDA, CDR2 SQIVND (reference sequence). The CDR3 loop spans 15 amino acids. This clonotype was obtained from a man aged 18 to 29 with acute or convalescent COVID-19. Sample: peripheral blood. The chain joins TRBV19 to TRBJ1-4, with D unresolved. This CDR3 reads CASSREVAVNEKLFF. CDR3 bases: TGTGCCAGTAGTCGGGAGGTGGCTGTTAATGAAAAACTGTTTTTT.